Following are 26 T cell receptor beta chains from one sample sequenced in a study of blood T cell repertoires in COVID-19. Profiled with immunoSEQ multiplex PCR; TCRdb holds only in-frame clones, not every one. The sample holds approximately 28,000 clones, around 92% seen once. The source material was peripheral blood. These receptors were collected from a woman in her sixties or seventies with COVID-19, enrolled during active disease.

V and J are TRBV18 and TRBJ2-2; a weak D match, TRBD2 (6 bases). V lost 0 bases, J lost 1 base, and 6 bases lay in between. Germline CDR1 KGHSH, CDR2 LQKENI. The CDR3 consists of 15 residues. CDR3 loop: CASSPPGLNTGELFF. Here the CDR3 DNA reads TGTGCCAGCTCACCACCGGGACTGAACACCGGGGAGCTGTTTTTT.

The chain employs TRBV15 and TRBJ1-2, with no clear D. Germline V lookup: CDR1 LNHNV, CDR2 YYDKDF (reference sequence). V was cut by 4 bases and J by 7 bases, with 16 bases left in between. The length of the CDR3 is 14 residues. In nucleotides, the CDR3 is TGTGCCACCAGCATTTACGGAGAAAGTAGTGGCTACACCTTC. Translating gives CATSIYGESSGYTF.

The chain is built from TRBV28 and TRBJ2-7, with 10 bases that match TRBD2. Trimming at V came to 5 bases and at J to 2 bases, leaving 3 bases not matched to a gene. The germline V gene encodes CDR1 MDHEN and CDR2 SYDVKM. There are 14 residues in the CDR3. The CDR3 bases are TGTGCCAGCAGTCAAACTAGCGGGGCCTACGAGCAGTACTTC. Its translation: CASSQTSGAYEQYF.

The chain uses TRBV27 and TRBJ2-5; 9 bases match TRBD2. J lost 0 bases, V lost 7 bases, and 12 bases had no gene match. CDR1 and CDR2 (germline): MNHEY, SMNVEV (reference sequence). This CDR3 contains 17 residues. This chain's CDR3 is CASKDPASGDNQETQYF. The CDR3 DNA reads TGTGCCAGCAAAGACCCCGCTAGCGGGGACAACCAAGAGACCCAGTACTTC.

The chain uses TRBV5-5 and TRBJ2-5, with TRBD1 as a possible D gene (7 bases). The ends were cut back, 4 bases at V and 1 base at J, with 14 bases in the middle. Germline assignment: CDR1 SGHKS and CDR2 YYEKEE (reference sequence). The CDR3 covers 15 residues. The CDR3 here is CASSGGDSLQETQYF. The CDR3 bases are TGTGCCAGCAGCGGAGGGGACAGCCTCCAAGAGACCCAGTACTTC. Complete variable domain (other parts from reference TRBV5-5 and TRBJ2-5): DAGVTQSPTHLIKTRGQQVTLRCSPISGHKSVSWYQQVLGQGPQFIFQYYEKEERGRGNFPDRFSARQFPNYSSELNVNALLLGDSALYLCASSGGDSLQETQYFGPGTRLLVL.

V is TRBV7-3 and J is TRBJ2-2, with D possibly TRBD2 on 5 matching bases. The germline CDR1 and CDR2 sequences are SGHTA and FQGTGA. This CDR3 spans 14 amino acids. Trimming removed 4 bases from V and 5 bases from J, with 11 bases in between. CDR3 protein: CASSWGVGTGELFF. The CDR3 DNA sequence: TGTGCCAGCAGCTGGGGAGTGGGGACCGGGGAGCTGTTTTTT.

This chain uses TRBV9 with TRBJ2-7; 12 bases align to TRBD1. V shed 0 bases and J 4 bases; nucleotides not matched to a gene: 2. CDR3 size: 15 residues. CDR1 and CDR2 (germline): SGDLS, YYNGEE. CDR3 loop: CASSVGDRGLYEQYF. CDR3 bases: TGTGCCAGCAGCGTAGGGGACAGGGGGCTGTACGAGCAGTACTTC.

CDR3 sequence reads: CASKLSGGHSQPQHF. In nucleotides, the CDR3 is TGTGCCAGTAAACTCTCGGGGGGACACAGTCAGCCCCAGCATTTT. This chain connects TRBV6-5 to TRBJ1-5, with D possibly TRBD1 on 6 matching bases. Germline V gene data show CDR1 as MNHEY and CDR2 as SVGAGI. The V gene lost 9 bases and the J gene lost 6 bases, with 21 bases spanning the gap. The CDR3 has 15 amino acids.

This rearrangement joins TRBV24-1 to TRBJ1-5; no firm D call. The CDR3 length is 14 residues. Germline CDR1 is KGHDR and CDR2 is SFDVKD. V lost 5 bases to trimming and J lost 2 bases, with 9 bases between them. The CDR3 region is CATSGRAGNQPQHF. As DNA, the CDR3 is TGTGCCACCAGTGGTCGCGCCGGCAATCAGCCCCAGCATTTT.

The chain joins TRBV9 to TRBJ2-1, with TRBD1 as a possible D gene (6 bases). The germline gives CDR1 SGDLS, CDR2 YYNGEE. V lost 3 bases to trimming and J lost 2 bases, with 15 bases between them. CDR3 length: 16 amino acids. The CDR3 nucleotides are TGTGCCAGCAGCGCCCGGGACACACCCGCCTACAATGAGCAGTTCTTC. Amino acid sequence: CASSARDTPAYNEQFF.

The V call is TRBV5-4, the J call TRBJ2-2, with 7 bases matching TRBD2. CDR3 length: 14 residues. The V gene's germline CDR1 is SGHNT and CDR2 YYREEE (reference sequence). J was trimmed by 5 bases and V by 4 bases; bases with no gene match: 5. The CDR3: CASSQGLDTGELFF. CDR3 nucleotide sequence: TGTGCCAGCAGCCAAGGACTAGATACCGGGGAGCTGTTTTTT.

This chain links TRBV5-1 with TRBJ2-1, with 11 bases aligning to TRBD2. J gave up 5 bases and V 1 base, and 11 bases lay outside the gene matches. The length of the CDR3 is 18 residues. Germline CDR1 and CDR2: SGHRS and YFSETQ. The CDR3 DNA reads TGCGCCAGCAGCTTGCTACGACTAGCGGGGCAGGGTAACAATGAGCAGTTCTTC. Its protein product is CASSLLRLAGQGNNEQFF.

This CDR3 reads CASYDRVVTDTQYF. In nucleotides, the CDR3 is TGTGCCAGTTATGACAGGGTGGTGACAGATACGCAGTATTTT. The chain combines TRBV2 with TRBJ2-3; 7 bases agree with TRBD1. Germline V gives CDR1 SNHLY, CDR2 FYNNEI. V lost 9 bases to trimming and J lost 3 bases; unmatched junction nucleotides: 9. This CDR3 is built from 14 residues.

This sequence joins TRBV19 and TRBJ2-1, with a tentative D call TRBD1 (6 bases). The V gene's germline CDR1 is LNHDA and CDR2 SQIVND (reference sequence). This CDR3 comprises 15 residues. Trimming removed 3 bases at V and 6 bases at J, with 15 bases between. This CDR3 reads CASSIVPGEFNEQFF. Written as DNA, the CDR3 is TGTGCCAGTAGTATCGTGCCAGGGGAGTTCAATGAGCAGTTCTTC.

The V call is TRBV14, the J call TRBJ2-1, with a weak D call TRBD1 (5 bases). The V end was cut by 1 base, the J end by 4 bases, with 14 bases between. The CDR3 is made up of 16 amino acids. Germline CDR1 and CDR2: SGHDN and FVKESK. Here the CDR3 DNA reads TGTGCCAGCAGCCAAGTTCAGGGTGCATTTTACAATGAGCAGTTCTTC. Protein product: CASSQVQGAFYNEQFF.

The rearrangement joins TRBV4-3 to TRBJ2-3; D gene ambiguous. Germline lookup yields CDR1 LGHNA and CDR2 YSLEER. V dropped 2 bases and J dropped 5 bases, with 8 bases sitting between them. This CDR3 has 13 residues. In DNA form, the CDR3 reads TGCGCCAGCAGCCAAACTAACGGAGATACGCAGTATTTT. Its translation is CASSQTNGDTQYF.

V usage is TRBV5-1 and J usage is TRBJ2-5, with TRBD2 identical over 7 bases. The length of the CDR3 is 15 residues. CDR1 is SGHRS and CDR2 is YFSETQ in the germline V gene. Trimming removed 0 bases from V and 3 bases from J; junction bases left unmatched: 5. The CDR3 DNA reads TGCGCCAGCAGCTTGGAGGGAGGGCCGAAAGAGACCCAGTACTTC. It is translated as CASSLEGGPKETQYF.

The CDR3 is CASSSNTGTGGSDTQYF. The CDR3 coding sequence is TGTGCCAGCAGCTCCAACACCGGGACAGGGGGATCAGATACGCAGTATTTT. The rearrangement uses TRBV7-2 and TRBJ2-3; 11 bases agree with TRBD1. V shed 4 bases, J shed 4 bases, and the junction held 10 bases outside the gene matches. The CDR3 has 17 amino acids. Per the germline V gene, CDR1 is SGHTA and CDR2 is FQGNSA.

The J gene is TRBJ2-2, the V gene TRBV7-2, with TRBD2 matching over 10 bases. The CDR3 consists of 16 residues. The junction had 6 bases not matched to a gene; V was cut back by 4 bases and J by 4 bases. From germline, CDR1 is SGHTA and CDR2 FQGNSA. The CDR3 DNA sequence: TGTGCCAGCAGCTCAGTAGCGGGAGGCCTCACCGGGGAGCTGTTTTTT. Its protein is CASSSVAGGLTGELFF.

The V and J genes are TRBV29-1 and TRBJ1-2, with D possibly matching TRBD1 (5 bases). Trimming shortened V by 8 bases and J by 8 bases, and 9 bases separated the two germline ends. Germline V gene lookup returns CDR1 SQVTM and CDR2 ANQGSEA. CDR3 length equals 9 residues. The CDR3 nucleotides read TGCAGCACTTACAGGGGCTACACCTTC. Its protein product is CSTYRGYTF.

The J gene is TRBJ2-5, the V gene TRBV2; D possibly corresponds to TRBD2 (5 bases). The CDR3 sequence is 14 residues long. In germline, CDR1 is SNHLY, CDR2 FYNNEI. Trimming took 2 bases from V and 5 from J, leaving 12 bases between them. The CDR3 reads CASSESLAGETQYF. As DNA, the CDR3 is TGTGCCAGCAGTGAATCCCTAGCTGGTGAGACCCAGTACTTC. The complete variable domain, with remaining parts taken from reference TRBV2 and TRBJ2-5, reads EPEVTQTPSHQVTQMGQEVILRCVPISNHLYFYWYRQILGQKVEFLVSFYNNEISEKSEIFDDQFSVERPDGSNFTLKIRSTKLEDSAMYFCASSESLAGETQYFGPGTRLLVL.

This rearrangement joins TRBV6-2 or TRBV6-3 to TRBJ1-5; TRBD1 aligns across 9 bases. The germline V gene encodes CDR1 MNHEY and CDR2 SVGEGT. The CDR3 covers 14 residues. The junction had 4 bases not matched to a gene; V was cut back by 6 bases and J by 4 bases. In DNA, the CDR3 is TGTGCCAGCAGCTGGACAGGGGCTAATCAGCCCCAGCATTTT. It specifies CASSWTGANQPQHF.

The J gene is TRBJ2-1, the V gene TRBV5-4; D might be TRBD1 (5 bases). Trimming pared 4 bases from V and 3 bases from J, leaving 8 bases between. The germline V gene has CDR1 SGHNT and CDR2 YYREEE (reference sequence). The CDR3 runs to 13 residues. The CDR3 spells CASSPQDYNEQFF. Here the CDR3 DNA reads TGTGCCAGCAGCCCACAGGACTACAATGAGCAGTTCTTC. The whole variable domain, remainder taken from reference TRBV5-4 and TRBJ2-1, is ETGVTQSPTHLIKTRGQQVTLRCSSQSGHNTVSWYQQALGQGPQFIFQYYREEENGRGNFPPRFSGLQFPNYSSELNVNALELDDSALYLCASSPQDYNEQFFGPGTRLTVL.

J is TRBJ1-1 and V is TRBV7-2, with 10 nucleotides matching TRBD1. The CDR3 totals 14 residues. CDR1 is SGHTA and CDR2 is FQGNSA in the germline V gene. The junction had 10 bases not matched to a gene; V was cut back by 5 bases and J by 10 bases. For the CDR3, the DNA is TGTGCCAGCAGCATAGGGACAGGGGCTGATTTAGCTTTCTTT. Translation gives CASSIGTGADLAFF.

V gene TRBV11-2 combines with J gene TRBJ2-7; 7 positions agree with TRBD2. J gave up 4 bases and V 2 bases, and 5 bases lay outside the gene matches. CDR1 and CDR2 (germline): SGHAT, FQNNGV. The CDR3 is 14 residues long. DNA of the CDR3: TGTGCCAGCAGCTTAAACCCTAGCGGTTACGAGCAGTACTTC. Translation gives CASSLNPSGYEQYF.

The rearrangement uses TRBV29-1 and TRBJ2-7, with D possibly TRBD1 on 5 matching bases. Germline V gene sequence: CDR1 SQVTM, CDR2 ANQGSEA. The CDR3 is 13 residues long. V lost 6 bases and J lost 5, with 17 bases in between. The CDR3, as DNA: TGCAGCGTGCCCCGGCCAGGGTTAAACGAGCAGTACTTC. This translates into CSVPRPGLNEQYF.